This T cell receptor beta chain emerged from a study of breast tumors, draining lymph nodes, adjacent tissues. Breast cancer patients provided tissue from their axillary draining lymph nodes. Findings and limits, study-wide: Data only fit, rather than demonstrated, lymph node origin of most tumor T cells. Most tumor T cells seemingly derive from lymph node, then expand in tumor. Tumor repertoires ranked between lymph nodes and nontumor tissue in diversity, with V and J gene preferences.

The germline gives CDR1 ENHRY, CDR2 SYGVKD. V shed 4 bases, J shed 1 base, and the junction held 5 bases outside the gene matches. CDR3 length: 16 residues. TCRdb re-called the multiplex PCR reads with MiXCR, one entry per CDR3 protein. Here the sample spans around 130,000 distinct CDR3 sequences, over 20% being singletons. This clonotype was detected ten times or more. Its antigen is unknown. The sequenced sample consisted of axillary lymph node tissue. The receptor was isolated from a female donor with breast cancer. Some clones in this sample may be carry-over from other donors' samples. The chain links TRBV10-3 to TRBJ2-3, with 10 bases identical to TRBD2. The CDR3: CAISVLAGERTDTQYF. The CDR3 nucleotides are TGTGCCATCAGTGTCCTAGCGGGAGAGCGCACAGATACGCAGTATTTT.